The entry below gives a single TCR beta chain sequence along with its context. Its antigen is unknown. The data derive from a study of T cell responses to AZD1222 COVID-19 vaccine. Study-level results: Repertoire sampling was restricted to post-peak T cell response timepoints. The CD4 TCRs associated with vaccination extended across spike and predominated at 160-218 and 743-854.

Clones were sequenced by immunoSEQ multiplex PCR, and TCRdb holds only the in-frame ones, with some missing. The sample lists about 150,000 clones; about 88% were seen once. This CDR3 contains 13 residues. V was shortened by 3 bases and J by 3 bases, with 6 bases between the two germline ends. The germline gives CDR1 LNHDA, CDR2 SQIVND (reference sequence). This sample comprised peripheral blood, obtained on day 0 of AZD1222 vaccination. The source is an adult in good health. The chain combines TRBV19 with TRBJ2-1; D remains ambiguous. The CDR3 coding sequence is TGTGCCAGTAGTATTAGCATCTACAATGAGCAGTTCTTC. Protein product: CASSISIYNEQFF.